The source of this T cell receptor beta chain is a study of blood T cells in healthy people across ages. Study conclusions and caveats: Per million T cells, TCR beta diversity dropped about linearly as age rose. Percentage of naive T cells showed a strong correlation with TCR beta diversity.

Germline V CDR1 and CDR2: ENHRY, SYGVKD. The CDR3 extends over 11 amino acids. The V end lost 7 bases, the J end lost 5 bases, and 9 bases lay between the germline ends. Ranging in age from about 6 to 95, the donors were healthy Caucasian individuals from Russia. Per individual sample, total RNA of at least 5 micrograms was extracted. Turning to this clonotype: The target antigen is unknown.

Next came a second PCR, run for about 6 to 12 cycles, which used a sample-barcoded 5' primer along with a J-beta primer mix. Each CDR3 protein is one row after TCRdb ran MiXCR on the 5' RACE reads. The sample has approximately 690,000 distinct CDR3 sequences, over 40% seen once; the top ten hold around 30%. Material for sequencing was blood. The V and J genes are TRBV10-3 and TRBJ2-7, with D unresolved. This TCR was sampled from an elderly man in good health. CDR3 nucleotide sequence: TGTGCCATCAAAGGGCCGAACGAGCAGTACTTC. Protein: CAIKGPNEQYF.